One and the same sample provided the 30 T cell receptor beta chains below, sequenced in a study of CD8 T cells in Susac syndrome. A quantity of about 0.45 to 1 ug RNA underwent reverse transcription using random hexamers. MiXCR, run by TCRdb on the immunoSEQ multiplex PCR reads, gives a single entry per CDR3 protein. The sample shows roughly 200,000 distinct CDR3 sequences, around 94% of them seen only once. Sequenced: CD4+ T cells from PBMCs. The receptor set was obtained from a human donor with Susac syndrome.

This chain connects TRBV7-8 to TRBJ2-7; TRBD2 matches 11 bases. Trimming removed 5 bases from V and 6 bases from J; junction bases left unmatched: 12. The germline CDR1 and CDR2 sequences are SGHVS and FQNEAQ. The CDR3 covers 16 residues. CDR3 coding DNA: TGTGCCAGCAGCCTGGGACTAGCGGAACTTTTTTTCGAGCAGTACTTC. It yields the protein CASSLGLAELFFEQYF.

This clonotype has just one count. DNA of the CDR3: TGTGCCAGCAGCCCGCTCAGGGTCCTTAGCTCCTACGAGCAGTACTTC. This sequence encodes CASSPLRVLSSYEQYF. The V and J genes are TRBV5-8 and TRBJ2-7; D possibly corresponds to TRBD1 (5 bases). CDR3 length: 16 residues. The germline CDR1 and CDR2 sequences are SGHTS and YDEGEE. Trimming took off 4 bases at V and 0 bases at J, with 17 bases between the two ends.

The V and J genes are TRBV12-3 or TRBV12-4 and TRBJ2-7; 8 bases are shared with TRBD1. The CDR3 has 13 amino acids. The junction had 4 bases not matched to a gene; V was cut back by 6 bases and J by 3 bases. CDR3 sequence (DNA): TGTGCCAGCAGCAACAGGGGGAACTACGAGCAGTACTTC. It yields the protein CASSNRGNYEQYF.

The rearrangement links TRBV18 to TRBJ1-4, with 9 positions matching TRBD1. Germline V gene lookup returns CDR1 KGHSH and CDR2 LQKENI. The J segment lost 7 bases and the V segment lost 0 bases, leaving 3 bases of the junction unmatched. The CDR3 consists of 15 residues. The CDR3 protein is CASSPPGTGTEKLFF. The CDR3 DNA follows: TGTGCCAGCTCACCACCCGGGACAGGGACTGAAAAACTGTTTTTT.

The V call is TRBV20-1, the J call TRBJ1-1; D is undetermined. The length of the CDR3 is 13 residues. CDR1 is DFQATT, CDR2 SNEGSKA, per germline (reference sequence). V was trimmed by 3 bases and J by 0 bases, leaving 8 bases between them. CDR3 coding DNA: TGCAGTGCTAGTGGCAGCATGAACACTGAAGCTTTCTTT. Translating it yields CSASGSMNTEAFF.

V and J are TRBV30 and TRBJ2-1; a possible D gene is TRBD1 (6 bases). The V and J ends lost 5 bases and 9 bases respectively, with 20 bases between them. CDR3 size: 14 residues. CDR1 GTSNPN and CDR2 SVGIG come from the germline V gene (reference sequence). The CDR3 region is CAWGRGGPSTEQFF. The CDR3 DNA reads TGTGCCTGGGGTAGAGGGGGACCTTCGACTGAGCAGTTCTTC.

J is TRBJ2-2 and V is TRBV29-1; D ambiguous. V lost 3 bases to trimming and J lost 5 bases, with 13 bases between them. Germline V gives CDR1 SQVTM, CDR2 ANQGSEA. The CDR3 is made up of 14 amino acids. CDR3 coding DNA: TGCAGCGTTGAGGGCGACGTTCGAACCGGGGAGCTGTTTTTT. Translated, it gives CSVEGDVRTGELFF.

V usage is TRBV4-3 and J usage is TRBJ2-7; D is possibly TRBD1 (5 bases). CDR3 size: 16 residues. Germline CDR1 and CDR2: LGHNA and YSLEER. V dropped 2 bases and J dropped 5 bases, with 19 bases sitting between them. CDR3 protein: CASSQRWQGGYDEQYF. DNA for the CDR3: TGCGCCAGCAGCCAAAGATGGCAGGGTGGTTATGACGAGCAGTACTTC.

The rearrangement links TRBV20-1 to TRBJ2-2; possibly TRBD2 for D (6 bases). Germline CDR1 reads DFQATT; CDR2 reads SNEGSKA (reference sequence). Trimming removed 6 bases from V and 2 bases from J, with 13 bases in between. This CDR3 comprises 14 residues. This CDR3 is CSAERAPNTGELFF. In nucleotides, the CDR3 is TGCAGTGCAGAGCGGGCGCCAAACACCGGGGAGCTGTTTTTT.

V usage is TRBV4-3 and J usage is TRBJ2-7, with D unclear. V lost 3 bases, J lost 7 bases, and 13 bases lay in between. This CDR3 spans 13 amino acids. Germline CDR1 reads LGHNA; CDR2 reads YSLEER. The CDR3 sequence: CASSQGSTREQYF. CDR3 nucleotides: TGCGCCAGCAGCCAGGGATCGACGAGGGAGCAGTACTTC.

This chain joins TRBV30 and TRBJ1-3; 8 nucleotides match TRBD1. Germline V gene sequence: CDR1 GTSNPN, CDR2 SVGIG (reference sequence). Germline trimming cut 7 bases from V and 0 bases from J; bases unmatched to any gene: 2. CDR3 length equals 13 residues. CDR3 sequence: CAFDRGSGNTIYF. As DNA, the CDR3 is TGTGCCTTTGACAGGGGCTCTGGAAACACCATATATTTT.

Only one count was recorded for this clonotype. J is TRBJ1-1 and V is TRBV3-1; tentatively, D is TRBD1 (5 bases). With 0 bases removed from V and 11 bases from J, the gap between germline ends came to 13 bases. This CDR3 comprises 13 residues. Germline V gives CDR1 LGHDT, CDR2 YNNKEL (reference sequence). CDR3 sequence reads: CASSQEWGIGAFF. CDR3 nucleotides: TGTGCCAGCAGCCAAGAATGGGGGATCGGTGCTTTCTTT.

The rearrangement uses TRBV20-1 and TRBJ2-2; D perhaps matches TRBD1 (6 bases). CDR3 length: 14 residues. CDR1 is DFQATT and CDR2 is SNEGSKA in the germline V gene (reference sequence). The V gene lost 5 bases and the J gene lost 2 bases, with 12 bases spanning the gap. The CDR3 nucleotides read TGCAGTGCTGCGACAGGATCCAACACCGGGGAGCTGTTTTTT. Its translation is CSAATGSNTGELFF.

There are a few counts of this clonotype. J is TRBJ2-7 and V is TRBV29-1; 10 bases agree with TRBD2. This CDR3 contains 12 residues. CDR1 and CDR2 (germline): SQVTM, ANQGSEA. After removal of 7 bases from V and 6 bases from J, the junction contained 6 bases not matched to a gene. CDR3 protein: CSAYSGRSEQYF. CDR3 DNA: TGCAGCGCGTATAGCGGGAGGAGCGAGCAGTACTTC.

V is TRBV29-1 and J is TRBJ1-1; no reliable D call. The CDR3 has 14 amino acids. Trimming removed 7 bases from V and 1 base from J, with 16 bases in between. The germline CDR1 and CDR2 sequences are SQVTM and ANQGSEA. The CDR3 loop reads CSAALDGQNTEAFF. Here the CDR3 DNA reads TGCAGCGCCGCCCTGGACGGGCAGAACACTGAAGCTTTCTTT.

The J gene is TRBJ1-1, the V gene TRBV18, with unresolved D. This CDR3 region has 14 residues. Germline CDR1 is KGHSH and CDR2 is LQKENI. Between the trimmed V and J ends, which lost 8 bases and 4 bases, there was a span of 17 bases. This CDR3 reads CASPRQDLGTEAFF. CDR3 DNA sequence: TGTGCCAGCCCACGGCAGGATCTGGGCACTGAAGCTTTCTTT.

This chain uses TRBV29-1 with TRBJ1-2; D possibly corresponds to TRBD1 (5 bases). Trimming removed 5 bases at V and 2 bases at J, with 15 bases between. The CDR3 totals 14 residues. Germline CDR1 reads SQVTM; CDR2 reads ANQGSEA. The CDR3 DNA reads TGCAGCGTTTGGGGCGGGGCGGTGAACTATGGCTACACCTTC. Residues: CSVWGGAVNYGYTF. Drawing the rest from reference TRBV29-1 and TRBJ1-2, the complete variable domain is SAVISQKPSRDICQRGTSLTIQCQVDSQVTMMFWYRQQPGQSLTLIATANQGSEATYESGFVIDKFPISRPNLTFSTLTVSNMSPEDSSIYLCSVWGGAVNYGYTFGSGTRLTVV.

The chain couples TRBV12-3 or TRBV12-4 to TRBJ2-7; the D gene is possibly TRBD1 (5 bases). This CDR3 region has 14 residues. V was clipped by 4 bases and J by 0 bases, with 10 bases between them. CDR3 sequence reads: CASSWGRSSYEQYF. The DNA of the CDR3 is TGTGCCAGCAGTTGGGGCAGATCCTCCTACGAGCAGTACTTC.

This clonotype was picked up one time. The V gene is TRBV5-1, the J gene TRBJ1-2; 11 positions match TRBD1. J gave up 7 bases and V 3 bases, and 5 bases lay outside the gene matches. Germline V gene lookup returns CDR1 SGHRS and CDR2 YFSETQ. This CDR3 is 14 amino acids long. CDR3 residues: CASSSGQGARGYTF. In nucleotides, the CDR3 is TGCGCCAGCAGCTCCGGACAGGGGGCTCGTGGCTACACCTTC.

CDR3 protein: CASSHVITDTQYF. The CDR3 region has the DNA TGTGCCAGCAGCCACGTTATAACAGATACGCAGTATTTT. The V call is TRBV4-2, the J call TRBJ2-3; D call uncertain. V lost 3 bases and J 3 bases, leaving 7 bases between the germline ends. Germline V lookup: CDR1 LGHNA, CDR2 YNFKEQ. CDR3 size: 13 residues.

This chain joins TRBV4-1 and TRBJ1-4; tentative D call: TRBD1 (5 bases). The germline V and J ends were trimmed by 0 bases and 0 bases, with 11 bases remaining between them. Germline V gives CDR1 MGHRA, CDR2 YSYEKL. The CDR3 length is 17 residues. The CDR3 sequence: CASSQERGTPTNEKLFF. In nucleotides, the CDR3 is TGCGCCAGCAGCCAAGAGCGAGGGACCCCAACTAATGAAAAACTGTTTTTT.

This chain joins TRBV5-1 and TRBJ2-2, with TRBD1 as a possible D gene (6 bases). V was clipped by 0 bases and J by 5 bases, with 11 bases between them. Germline values: CDR1 SGHRS, CDR2 YFSETQ. This CDR3 is built from 15 residues. CDR3 nucleotide sequence: TGCGCCAGCAGCTTGGGACAGGAGGTAACCGGGGAGCTGTTTTTT. This encodes CASSLGQEVTGELFF.

The J gene is TRBJ2-5, the V gene TRBV7-2; TRBD1 or TRBD2 may be the D gene (6 bases each). Germline CDR1 is SGHTA and CDR2 is FQGNSA. This CDR3 is 14 amino acids long. Trimming took off 5 bases at V and 5 bases at J, with 15 bases between the two ends. CDR3 sequence (DNA): TGTGCCAGCAGCCATCAAGGGGGGAGGGAGACCCAGTACTTC. It specifies CASSHQGGRETQYF. Full variable domain (outside the CDR3, taken from reference TRBV7-2 and TRBJ2-5): GAGVSQSPSNKVTEKGKDVELRCDPISGHTALYWYRQSLGQGLEFLIYFQGNSAPDKSGLPSDRFSAERTGGSVSTLTIQRTQQEDSAVYLCASSHQGGRETQYFGPGTRLLVL.

The J gene is TRBJ2-6, the V gene TRBV4-2; D gene unclear. Looked up from germline, CDR1 is LGHNA and CDR2 is YNFKEQ. The CDR3 sequence is 17 residues long. Trimming stripped 0 bases from V and 0 bases from J, with 9 bases between. CDR3 residues: CASSQDGRGSGANVLTF. The CDR3 DNA reads TGTGCCAGCAGCCAAGATGGACGAGGCTCTGGGGCCAACGTCCTGACTTTC.

This clonotype occurred once. This sequence joins TRBV7-8 and TRBJ2-5; the D call may be TRBD1 or TRBD2 (5 bases each). Germline assignment: CDR1 SGHVS and CDR2 FQNEAQ. Trimming cost V 5 bases and J 2 bases, with 12 bases left between them. This CDR3 contains 14 residues. The CDR3 coding sequence is TGTGCCAGCAGCCAGGGACGCACACAAGAGACCCAGTACTTC. It encodes CASSQGRTQETQYF. Variable domain in full (rest from reference TRBV7-8 and TRBJ2-5): GAGVSQSPRYKVAKRGQDVALRCDPISGHVSLFWYQQALGQGPEFLTYFQNEAQLDKSGLPSDRFFAERPEGSVSTLKIQRTQQEDSAVYLCASSQGRTQETQYFGPGTRLLVL.

The V and J genes are TRBV2 and TRBJ2-5; D might be TRBD2 (8 bases). The V end was cut by 4 bases, the J end by 5 bases, with 14 bases between. Germline assignment: CDR1 SNHLY and CDR2 FYNNEI. The CDR3 sequence is 14 residues long. The CDR3 DNA sequence: TGTGCCAGCAGTGTGAGCGGGGGACAGGAGACCCAGTACTTC. It is translated as CASSVSGGQETQYF.

This clonotype was found once. The chain carries TRBV3-1 and TRBJ2-2, with D hard to call. Germline lookup yields CDR1 LGHDT and CDR2 YNNKEL (reference sequence). This CDR3 spans 18 amino acids. V was pared by 4 bases and J by 3 bases, with 21 bases between. CDR3 DNA: TGTGCCAGCAGCCGCCTGCAGTCAACCCAAACCTACACCGGGGAGCTGTTTTTT. Translated: CASSRLQSTQTYTGELFF.

J is TRBJ1-5 and V is TRBV2; possibly TRBD1 for D (6 bases). Trimming took 4 bases from V and 1 from J, leaving 17 bases between them. The CDR3 has 17 amino acids. Germline assignment: CDR1 SNHLY and CDR2 FYNNEI. CDR3 sequence (DNA): TGTGCCAGCAGTGCAGGCAGGGGAATCAAAAGCAATCAGCCCCAGCATTTT. It is translated as CASSAGRGIKSNQPQHF.

CDR3 protein: CASSQATNRNYGYTF. In DNA, the CDR3 is TGTGCCAGCAGCCAGGCTACGAACAGAAACTATGGCTACACCTTC. This chain connects TRBV4-2 to TRBJ1-2; the D is unclear. The CDR3 spans 15 residues. From germline, CDR1 is LGHNA and CDR2 YNFKEQ. The germline V and J ends were trimmed by 3 bases and 2 bases, with 13 bases remaining between them.

This clonotype was recorded only once. This rearrangement joins TRBV7-9 to TRBJ1-4, with TRBD1 matching over 9 bases. The CDR3 is 14 residues long. J gave up 6 bases and V 8 bases, and 7 bases lay outside the gene matches. Germline loops: CDR1 SEHNR, CDR2 FQNEAQ (reference sequence). The DNA of the CDR3 is TGTGCCAGCTCAAGGGGGGACAGGGATGAAAAACTGTTTTTT. Its translation is CASSRGDRDEKLFF.